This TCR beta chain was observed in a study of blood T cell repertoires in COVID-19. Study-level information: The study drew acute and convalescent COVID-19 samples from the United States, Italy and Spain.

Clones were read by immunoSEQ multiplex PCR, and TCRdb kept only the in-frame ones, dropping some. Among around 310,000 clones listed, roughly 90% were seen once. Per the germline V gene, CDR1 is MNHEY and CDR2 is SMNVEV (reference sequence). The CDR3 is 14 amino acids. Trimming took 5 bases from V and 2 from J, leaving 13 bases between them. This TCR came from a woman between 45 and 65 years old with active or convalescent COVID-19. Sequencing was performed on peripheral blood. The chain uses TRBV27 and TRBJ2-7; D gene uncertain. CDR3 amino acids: CASSLSDGAYEQYF. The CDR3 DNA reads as TGTGCCAGCAGTCTCTCCGATGGAGCCTACGAGCAGTACTTC.